This entry lists 17 T cell receptor beta chains sequenced from one sample in a study of T cells after posttransplantation cyclophosphamide. Method: immunoSEQ multiplex PCR; TCRdb's copy keeps in-frame clones and lacks some. The sample has around 1,600 clones; around 88% are singletons. The sample consisted of CD8+ T cells sorted from bone marrow. These receptors originate from a woman in her fifties or sixties in good health and a related stem cell transplant donor.

The chain employs TRBV6-5 and TRBJ1-1; 7 bases are shared with TRBD1. Germline CDR1 and CDR2: MNHEY and SVGAGI. The CDR3 loop spans 12 amino acids. V lost 6 bases and J lost 4; bases outside the gene matches: 2. In DNA form, the CDR3 reads TGTGCCAGCAGAACAGGGGCCACTGAAGCTTTCTTT. Translating gives CASRTGATEAFF.

In its sample, this clone was seen once. V and J are TRBV27 and TRBJ2-3; D is unresolved. With 2 bases removed from V and 0 bases from J, the gap between germline ends came to 6 bases. Germline V gene sequence: CDR1 MNHEY, CDR2 SMNVEV (reference sequence). The CDR3 length is 14 residues. The CDR3 region has the DNA TGTGCCAGCAGTTTAGAACAGAGCACAGATACGCAGTATTTT. Encoded protein: CASSLEQSTDTQYF.

The chain employs TRBV19 and TRBJ2-3; D unclear. Trimming took 3 bases from V and 3 from J, leaving 13 bases between them. Germline CDR1 reads LNHDA; CDR2 reads SQIVND (reference sequence). The CDR3 is made up of 15 amino acids. The CDR3 here is CASSITKLGTDTQYF. The CDR3 nucleotides are TGTGCCAGTAGTATTACTAAGTTGGGTACAGATACGCAGTATTTT.

The chain recombines TRBV5-4 with TRBJ2-3; D remains ambiguous. The CDR3 covers 12 residues. Trimming stripped 4 bases from V and 6 bases from J, with 9 bases between. Germline V gene lookup returns CDR1 SGHNT and CDR2 YYREEE (reference sequence). CDR3 sequence (DNA): TGTGCCAGCAGCCTAGAAAGGGATACGCAGTATTTT. It translates to CASSLERDTQYF.

V is TRBV6-4 and J is TRBJ2-3; 8 nucleotides align to TRBD1. There are 16 residues in the CDR3. The trim removed 3 bases at V and 1 base at J, leaving 6 bases unmatched. Germline-derived CDR1 and CDR2 are MRHNA and SNTAGT. The CDR3 region has the DNA TGTGCCAGCAGTGAGAATGGGGGACAGGGCACAGATACGCAGTATTTT. It encodes CASSENGGQGTDTQYF.

The chain couples TRBV29-1 to TRBJ1-1, with D maybe TRBD1 (5 bases). Looked up from germline, CDR1 is SQVTM and CDR2 is ANQGSEA. The CDR3 has 11 amino acids. This CDR3 reads CTCSGGSEAFF. Written as DNA, the CDR3 is TGCACCTGCTCGGGGGGGAGTGAAGCTTTCTTT.

V usage is TRBV19 and J usage is TRBJ1-2; D is possibly TRBD1 (6 bases). V was shortened by 5 bases and J by 4 bases, with 23 bases between the two germline ends. The germline CDR1 and CDR2 sequences are LNHDA and SQIVND (reference sequence). CDR3 length: 17 residues. The CDR3 region has the DNA TGTGCCAGTAGTCAACCAGGGGCAAATCGAAAGACCTATGGCTACACCTTC. This encodes CASSQPGANRKTYGYTF.

This rearrangement joins TRBV29-1 to TRBJ2-7; 9 bases line up with TRBD2. This CDR3 has 13 amino acids. Germline-derived CDR1 and CDR2 are SQVTM and ANQGSEA. V shed 6 bases and J 0 bases; nucleotides not matched to a gene: 3. The CDR3 region is CSVLSGSSYEQYF. The CDR3 DNA reads as TGCAGCGTACTTAGCGGGAGCTCCTACGAGCAGTACTTC.

The CDR3 DNA reads as TGCGCCAGCAGCCGCGGAACTGGACTAGCGGGAGGCCCCGGGATATCGGATACGCAGTATTTT. Protein sequence: CASSRGTGLAGGPGISDTQYF. The J gene is TRBJ2-3, the V gene TRBV5-1; TRBD2 matches 14 bases. The junction had 22 bases not matched to a gene; V was cut back by 4 bases and J by 6 bases. Germline loops: CDR1 SGHRS, CDR2 YFSETQ. The CDR3 loop spans 21 amino acids.

Points on this clone: Other nucleotide sequences from this sample produce the same CDR3. Here the CDR3 DNA reads TGTGCCAGCAGCCCTCCCCTCGGAGATACGCAGTATTTT. Its translation: CASSPPLGDTQYF. This chain connects TRBV9 to TRBJ2-3; D gene uncertain. This CDR3 has 13 residues. Germline V gene data show CDR1 as SGDLS and CDR2 as YYNGEE. V was cut by 4 bases and J by 5 bases, with 11 bases left in between.

This chain uses TRBV6-1 with TRBJ2-1; a possible D gene is TRBD2 (5 bases). Germline assignment: CDR1 MNHNS and CDR2 SASEGT. The CDR3 totals 13 residues. Between the trimmed V and J ends, which lost 7 bases and 3 bases, there was a span of 10 bases. DNA for the CDR3: TGTGCCAGCAACTTCGGGGACTACAATGAGCAGTTCTTC. Amino acid sequence: CASNFGDYNEQFF.

The chain combines TRBV5-4 with TRBJ2-5, with 16 bases matching TRBD2. The V gene end was trimmed by 3 bases and the J gene end by 4 bases; junction bases not matched to a gene: 6. The CDR3 spans 17 residues. Germline CDR1 SGHNT, CDR2 YYREEE (reference sequence). The CDR3 reads CASSSGTSGGAGETQYF. CDR3 in DNA: TGTGCCAGCAGCTCCGGGACTAGCGGGGGGGCCGGAGAGACCCAGTACTTC.

The rearrangement links TRBV19 to TRBJ2-7; maybe TRBD1 (6 bases). CDR3 length equals 15 residues. Germline V gene lookup returns CDR1 LNHDA and CDR2 SQIVND (reference sequence). Trimming cost V 4 bases and J 0 bases, with 13 bases left between them. The CDR3 DNA reads TGTGCCAGTAGTAGTGAGGACAGTTTCTCCTACGAGCAGTACTTC. It translates to CASSSEDSFSYEQYF.

The chain combines TRBV9 with TRBJ1-3; D ambiguous. Germline V lookup: CDR1 SGDLS, CDR2 YYNGEE. V was pared by 2 bases and J by 8 bases, with 17 bases between. CDR3 length: 15 amino acids. For the CDR3, the DNA is TGTGCCAGCAGCGTTGACCGAACGTCGGAGGACACCATATATTTT. Translation: CASSVDRTSEDTIYF.

This chain links TRBV5-1 with TRBJ2-7; the D is unclear. Germline loops: CDR1 SGHRS, CDR2 YFSETQ. Trimming stripped 4 bases from V and 1 base from J, with 6 bases between. The CDR3 is 12 residues long. The CDR3 bases are TGCGCCAGCAGCGCAGGTTCCTACGAGCAGTACTTC. Its translation is CASSAGSYEQYF.

This chain links TRBV25-1 with TRBJ1-5, with a weak D call TRBD1 (5 bases). This CDR3 contains 15 residues. V lost 8 bases and J lost 5, with 19 bases in between. Per germline, CDR1 MGHDK and CDR2 SYGVNS. CDR3 DNA: TGTGCCAGCTCCCCACCCGGGGGAACCCATCAGCCCCAGCATTTT. It encodes CASSPPGGTHQPQHF.

The rearrangement uses TRBV19 and TRBJ1-5; tentative D call: TRBD1 (5 bases). This CDR3 has 13 residues. V lost 7 bases, J lost 6 bases, and 13 bases lay in between. The germline V gene encodes CDR1 LNHDA and CDR2 SQIVND (reference sequence). CDR3 in amino acids: CASTQGSPQPQHF. The CDR3 DNA is TGTGCCAGTACGCAGGGTTCGCCTCAGCCCCAGCATTTT.